What follows describes a single T cell receptor (beta chain). This entry comes from a study of blood T cell repertoires in COVID-19. From germline, CDR1 is LNHDA and CDR2 SQIVND (reference sequence). CDR3 size: 14 residues. Germline trimming cut 5 bases from V and 2 bases from J; bases unmatched to any gene: 3. TCRdb's table, derived via immunoSEQ multiplex PCR, lists solely in-frame clones and lacks some. The sample shows about 44,000 clones, roughly 84% of them seen only once. The sequencing sample was made of peripheral blood. The sequence came from a woman aged 65 to 85 with acute or convalescent COVID-19. The gene calls are TRBV19 and TRBJ2-1; 7 nucleotides line up with TRBD1. The CDR3 sequence: CASSDRVTYNEQFF. The CDR3 nucleotides read TGTGCCAGTAGTGACAGGGTGACCTACAATGAGCAGTTCTTC.